Listed below are T cell receptor beta chains from one sample, sequenced in a study of radiation and T cells in renal cell carcinoma. This table comes from immunoSEQ multiplex PCR, and its TCRdb copy is limited to in-frame clones, with some not included. This table has some 130,000 clones, about 81% appearing once. The material sequenced was blood, taken from a patient whose treatment included radiotherapy and nephrectomy. These receptors were obtained from a woman in her fifties or sixties with renal cell carcinoma. Both conserved end residues are trimmed from each CDR3. The D gene is left open where the match is weak.

NA | TRBJ2-2 | TRBV27 | ASSLLAWYGELF
NA | TRBJ2-2 | TRBV4-2 | ASSQWGGTVNTGELF
NA | TRBJ2-5 | TRBV6-5 | ASSYAQDGHQETQY
NA | TRBJ2-5 | TRBV9 | ASSVAAGQRETQY
NA | TRBJ1-1 | TRBV28 | ASSFPSNTEAF
NA | TRBJ1-4 | TRBV19 | ASRPPGGSLGVINEKLF
NA | TRBJ2-5 | TRBV6-6 | ASSYSGIGETQY
NA | TRBJ1-1 | TRBV5-6 | ASILTGNTEAF
TRBD2 | TRBJ2-1 | TRBV9 | ASSVGGSIIPEQF
NA | TRBJ2-1 | TRBV28 | ASSLGILISYNEQF
NA | TRBJ2-4 | TRBV19 | ASSTGLPKNIQY
NA | TRBJ1-5 | TRBV6-5 | ASSSFRNQPQH
NA | TRBJ1-3 | TRBV5-6 | ASSPVGAGNTIY
NA | TRBJ2-2 | TRBV18 | ASSPSGYGELF
NA | NA | TRBV10-3 | AISFLRDGTYEQY
NA | TRBJ2-1 | TRBV7-3 | ASSFSSTRGNEQF
NA | TRBJ1-5 | TRBV9 | ASSVGLTGNQPQH
NA | TRBJ2-5 | TRBV10-2 | ATLQEGLSETQY
NA | TRBJ2-3 | TRBV9 | ASRATDTQY
TRBD2 | TRBJ2-3 | TRBV19 | ASIAGDTDTQY
TRBD2 | TRBJ2-7 | TRBV5-4 | ASSQTSVGGYEQY
TRBD1 | TRBJ2-7 | TRBV6-6 | ASSFGQGYSYEQY
NA | TRBJ1-2 | TRBV5-1 | ASSLHSPNYGYT
NA | TRBJ1-4 | TRBV6-6 | ASRKLQGNEKLF
TRBD1 | TRBJ2-5 | TRBV5-5 | ASSSAGTARGETQY
TRBD1 | TRBJ1-2 | TRBV28 | ASSPRGSYT
TRBD2 | TRBJ2-3 | TRBV15 | ATSSGGASDTQY
NA | TRBJ2-7 | TRBV28 | ASSFGVYEQY
TRBD2 | TRBJ2-1 | TRBV9 | ASSVGDSGVDQF
NA | TRBJ2-3 | TRBV5-1 | ASSSLEGGADTQY
NA | TRBJ1-5 | TRBV6-6 | ASEGGEGNQPQH
TRBD1 | TRBJ1-1 | TRBV10-3 | AISTRDRGSEAF
NA | TRBJ1-2 | TRBV11-2 | ASSSSSVGGYT
TRBD1 | TRBJ1-2 | TRBV10-1 | ASSEDRESSYT
NA | TRBJ2-2 | TRBV19 | ATRGGESKNTGELF
TRBD1 | TRBJ2-5 | TRBV7-3 | ASSPGGDRSETQY
NA | TRBJ2-2 | TRBV4-1 | ASSRGTSGGLSPGSCF
NA | TRBJ2-5 | TRBV18 | ASSRGTGEQETQY
TRBD1 | TRBJ1-2 | TRBV4-1 | ASSQPHRGSNYGYT
NA | TRBJ2-2 | TRBV7-9 | ASSPAGYTGELF
TRBD2 | TRBJ2-2 | TRBV27 | ASSLVAGVTGELF
NA | TRBJ2-7 | TRBV4-1 | ASSQRQGLESYEQY
NA | TRBJ2-7 | TRBV2 | ASRERTVLEQY
NA | TRBJ1-1 | TRBV2 | ASSEALRGPNTEAF
TRBD1 | TRBJ2-3 | TRBV5-1 | ASSPGQNTDTQY
NA | TRBJ2-7 | TRBV18 | ASSPRAPQAGNEQY
TRBD1 | TRBJ1-5 | TRBV9 | ASGGTDTNPSNQPQH
NA | TRBJ1-2 | TRBV19 | ASSLVPANYGYT
TRBD1 | TRBJ1-1 | TRBV5-4 | ASSFWTGGAGTEAF
NA | TRBJ1-3 | TRBV5-6 | ASRVLDSSSGNTIY
TRBD1 | TRBJ1-5 | TRBV19 | ASSYLSTGVGDQPQH
NA | TRBJ2-1 | TRBV2 | ASGKDEQF
TRBD1 | TRBJ1-2 | TRBV6-1 | ASSEYGQENYGYT